The 15 T cell receptor beta chains below all came from one sample that was sequenced in a study of blood T cell repertoires in COVID-19. Using immunoSEQ multiplex PCR, the repertoire was profiled, and TCRdb retains in-frame clones only, with some absent. The table records about 140,000 clones, about four fifths of them present only once. Material for sequencing was peripheral blood. The source is a man between 70 and 80 years old who had recovered from COVID-19.

The rearrangement uses TRBV2 and TRBJ1-3; D is possibly TRBD1 (5 bases). The CDR3 runs 14 residues. Trimming shortened V by 5 bases and J by 1 base, and 9 bases separated the two germline ends. Germline V lookup: CDR1 SNHLY, CDR2 FYNNEI. The CDR3 DNA is TGTGCCAGCAGTCCTCGACAGTCTGGAAACACCATATATTTT. Residues: CASSPRQSGNTIYF.

The chain uses TRBV19 and TRBJ1-5; 12 bases are shared with TRBD1. The CDR3 has 14 amino acids. The trim removed 6 bases at V and 7 bases at J, leaving 4 bases unmatched. Germline V lookup: CDR1 LNHDA, CDR2 SQIVND (reference sequence). This CDR3 is CASSPGTGGQPQHF. CDR3 nucleotide sequence: TGTGCCAGTAGCCCCGGGACAGGGGGCCAGCCCCAGCATTTT.

The chain uses TRBV7-9 and TRBJ2-7; D possibly corresponds to TRBD1 (6 bases). The CDR3 length is 17 residues. Germline V gene lookup returns CDR1 SEHNR and CDR2 FQNEAQ (reference sequence). V was shortened by 3 bases and J by 2 bases, with 20 bases between the two germline ends. For the CDR3, the DNA is TGTGCCAGCAGCTTCCCTACCAACAGGGTGGAGCCCTACGAGCAGTACTTC. Its translation is CASSFPTNRVEPYEQYF. The whole variable domain, filled in from reference TRBV7-9 and TRBJ2-7, reads DTGVSQNPRHKITKRGQNVTFRCDPISEHNRLYWYRQTLGQGPEFLTYFQNEAQLEKSRLLSDRFSAERPKGSFSTLEIQRTEQGDSAMYLCASSFPTNRVEPYEQYFGPGTRLTVT.

The chain recombines TRBV30 with TRBJ1-5, with 9 nucleotides matching TRBD1. The CDR3 spans 15 residues. After removal of 3 bases from V and 5 bases from J, the junction contained 8 bases not matched to a gene. Germline assignment: CDR1 GTSNPN and CDR2 SVGIG (reference sequence). The CDR3 protein is CAWRAPGTGYQPQHF. The DNA for the CDR3 is TGTGCCTGGAGAGCCCCCGGGACAGGGTATCAGCCCCAGCATTTT.

The chain has TRBV18 and TRBJ2-3; D gene uncertain. The V gene lost 2 bases and the J gene lost 5 bases, with 14 bases spanning the gap. Germline V gives CDR1 KGHSH, CDR2 LQKENI. This CDR3 has 15 residues. CDR3 nucleotide sequence: TGTGCCAGCTCACCATTAACGGGTGATGGAGATACGCAGTATTTT. This sequence encodes CASSPLTGDGDTQYF.

This clone appeared once. The genes are TRBV19 and TRBJ2-5, with D perhaps matching TRBD1 (6 bases). From germline, CDR1 is LNHDA and CDR2 SQIVND (reference sequence). V lost 3 bases and J lost 1, with 9 bases in between. This CDR3 comprises 14 residues. CDR3 bases: TGTGCCAGTAGTATTGAGGACAGCCAAGAGACCCAGTACTTC. Translating it yields CASSIEDSQETQYF.

The V gene is TRBV7-9, the J gene TRBJ2-3; 9 nucleotides match TRBD1. There are 15 residues in the CDR3. Germline V lookup: CDR1 SEHNR, CDR2 FQNEAQ (reference sequence). V lost 2 bases, J lost 1 base, and 1 base stayed unmatched. The CDR3 DNA reads TGTGCCAGCAGCTTAAGGACAGGGGGCACAGATACGCAGTATTTT. This translates into CASSLRTGGTDTQYF.

To note about this clone: The same CDR3 also results from other DNA sequences found in this sample. The rearrangement links TRBV12-3 or TRBV12-4 to TRBJ2-5; D might be TRBD1 (5 bases). V lost 2 bases to trimming and J lost 4 bases, with 5 bases between them. The CDR3 spans 12 residues. CDR3 region: CASSLRGETQYF. For the CDR3, the DNA is TGTGCCAGCAGTTTAAGGGGAGAGACCCAGTACTTC.

The chain couples TRBV29-1 to TRBJ2-1; 10 bases line up with TRBD1. V was clipped by 6 bases and J by 5 bases; unmatched bases: 4. This CDR3 is 13 amino acids long. The germline V gene encodes CDR1 SQVTM and CDR2 ANQGSEA. CDR3: CSVRTGGDNEQFF. The CDR3 region has the DNA TGCAGCGTGCGGACAGGGGGGGACAATGAGCAGTTCTTC.

The J gene is TRBJ2-1, the V gene TRBV6-5; TRBD2 matches 11 bases. V lost 8 bases and J lost 7; bases outside the gene matches: 10. This CDR3 is 15 amino acids long. CDR1 is MNHEY, CDR2 SVGAGI, per germline. The CDR3 sequence is CASRALAGGRNEQFF. The CDR3 DNA follows: TGTGCCAGCCGGGCCCTAGCGGGAGGTCGTAATGAGCAGTTCTTC.

V gene TRBV2 combines with J gene TRBJ2-7; D is undetermined. V shed 6 bases and J shed 0 bases, with 9 bases lying between them. Germline V CDR1 and CDR2: SNHLY, FYNNEI. The CDR3 has 13 amino acids. CDR3 residues: CASREVTSYEQYF. In DNA form, the CDR3 reads TGTGCCAGCAGAGAGGTCACCTCCTACGAGCAGTACTTC.

This sequence joins TRBV4-1 and TRBJ2-3; TRBD2 matches 9 bases. Germline lookup yields CDR1 MGHRA and CDR2 YSYEKL. The CDR3 sequence is 15 residues long. V gave up 4 bases and J gave up 6 bases; unmatched junction bases: 8. The CDR3 bases are TGCGCCAGCAGCCGGATTGTAGCGGGAGATGATACGCAGTATTTT. Protein product: CASSRIVAGDDTQYF.

This chain links TRBV2 with TRBJ2-1, with D perhaps TRBD2 (5 bases). Deletions cut 9 bases from V and 7 bases from J, with 22 bases between. Germline V CDR1 and CDR2: SNHLY, FYNNEI. The length of the CDR3 is 15 residues. CDR3 in amino acids: CASATSPLQLNEQFF. CDR3 nucleotide sequence: TGTGCCAGTGCTACTAGTCCGTTACAACTAAATGAGCAGTTCTTC.

This chain connects TRBV4-1 to TRBJ2-7, with 7 bases matching TRBD2. Germline V gives CDR1 MGHRA, CDR2 YSYEKL. The CDR3 sequence is 15 residues long. J lost 2 bases, V lost 1 base, and 5 bases had no gene match. The CDR3 region has the DNA TGCGCCAGCAGCCAAGTGCTAGCGGATACCTACGAGCAGTACTTC. Translated, it gives CASSQVLADTYEQYF.

The chain combines TRBV5-1 with TRBJ1-1; 7 positions agree with TRBD1. CDR1 is SGHRS, CDR2 YFSETQ, per germline. The CDR3 contains 16 residues. The ends lost 3 bases at V and 1 base at J; junction bases unmatched: 9. The CDR3 here is CASSWHQQGRNTEAFF. CDR3 nucleotide sequence: TGCGCCAGCAGCTGGCACCAACAGGGGAGGAACACTGAAGCTTTCTTT.